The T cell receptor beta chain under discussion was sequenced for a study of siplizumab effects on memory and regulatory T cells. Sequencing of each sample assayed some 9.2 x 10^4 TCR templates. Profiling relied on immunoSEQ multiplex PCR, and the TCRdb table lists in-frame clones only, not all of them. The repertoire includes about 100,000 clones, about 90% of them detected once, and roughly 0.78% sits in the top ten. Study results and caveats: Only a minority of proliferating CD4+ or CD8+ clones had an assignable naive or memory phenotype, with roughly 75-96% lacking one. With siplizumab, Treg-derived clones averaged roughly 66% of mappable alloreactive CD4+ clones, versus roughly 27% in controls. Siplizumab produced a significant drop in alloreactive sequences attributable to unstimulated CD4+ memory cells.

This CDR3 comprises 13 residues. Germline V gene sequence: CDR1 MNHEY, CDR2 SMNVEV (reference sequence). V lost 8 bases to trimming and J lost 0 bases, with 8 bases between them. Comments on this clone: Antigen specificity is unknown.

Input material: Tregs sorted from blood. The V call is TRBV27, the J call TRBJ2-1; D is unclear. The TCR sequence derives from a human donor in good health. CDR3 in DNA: TGTGCCAGCGGACGGTACTCCTACAATGAGCAGTTCTTC. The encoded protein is CASGRYSYNEQFF.